These 17 T cell receptor beta chains originate from one sample sequenced in a study of T-cell reconstitution after alpha-beta-depleted transplantation in children. Unique molecular identifiers featured in how the TCRbeta library was prepared. From the PCR reads, TCRdb called clonotypes with MiXCR, one entry per CDR3 protein. The table includes approximately 110,000 distinct CDR3 sequences, around 23% detected once. The specimen comprised PBMCs, mostly from graft donor cells, sampled 180 days after TCRalphabeta/CD19-depleted stem cell transplant. Receptor source: a male patient under 10 years old who had a stem cell transplant for chronic granulomatous disease, so the T cells may come from the graft donor.

This clonotype occurred many times. The chain joins TRBV5-6 to TRBJ2-7; D is perhaps TRBD1 (6 bases). CDR1 SGHDT and CDR2 YYEEEE come from the germline V gene. The CDR3 has 14 amino acids. Trimming took 5 bases from V and 1 from J, leaving 13 bases between them. The CDR3 DNA follows: TGTGCCAGCAGTTGGGGGACACAATCCTACGAGCAGTACTTC. It specifies CASSWGTQSYEQYF.

This clonotype has a handful of counts. This sequence joins TRBV27 and TRBJ1-5; D possibly corresponds to TRBD1 (5 bases). Per the germline V gene, CDR1 is MNHEY and CDR2 is SMNVEV (reference sequence). V lost 1 base and J lost 6, with 10 bases in between. The CDR3 sequence is 14 residues long. Here the CDR3 reads CASSLWKGTQPQHF. Written as DNA, the CDR3 is TGTGCCAGCAGTTTATGGAAGGGGACTCAGCCCCAGCATTTT.

This clonotype was seen a few times. The chain uses TRBV20-1 and TRBJ2-1; TRBD1 agrees at 9 bases. The CDR3 extends over 15 amino acids. V trimming: 3 bases; J trimming: 2 bases; junction bases outside the gene matches: 5. Per germline, CDR1 DFQATT and CDR2 SNEGSKA (reference sequence). The CDR3 is CSARPGTGPYNEQFF. DNA of the CDR3: TGCAGTGCTAGGCCCGGGACAGGGCCCTACAATGAGCAGTTCTTC.

The chain joins TRBV3-1 to TRBJ2-1; TRBD2 aligns across 11 bases. V dropped 4 bases and J dropped 8; count of bases not matched to a gene: 10. The CDR3 loop spans 16 amino acids. CDR1 is LGHDT, CDR2 YNNKEL, per germline (reference sequence). CDR3 protein: CASSPMASGRKYEQFF. For the CDR3, the DNA is TGTGCCAGCAGCCCCATGGCTAGCGGGAGGAAGTATGAGCAGTTCTTC.

This clonotype has just a few counts. The rearrangement uses TRBV20-1 and TRBJ2-7; 7 bases fit TRBD2. From germline, CDR1 is DFQATT and CDR2 SNEGSKA (reference sequence). V dropped 3 bases and J dropped 3; count of bases not matched to a gene: 5. The CDR3 is made up of 13 amino acids. CDR3 sequence reads: CSASAGAGYEQYF. DNA of the CDR3: TGCAGTGCTAGTGCGGGAGCTGGCTACGAGCAGTACTTC.

This clonotype has only a few counts. This sequence joins TRBV20-1 and TRBJ1-5; D is ambiguous. V was cut by 3 bases and J by 6 bases, with 12 bases left in between. This CDR3 has 13 amino acids. Germline lookup yields CDR1 DFQATT and CDR2 SNEGSKA (reference sequence). The CDR3 region is CSASRGKGQPQHF. The CDR3 DNA reads TGCAGTGCTAGTCGTGGCAAAGGTCAGCCCCAGCATTTT.

This clonotype was seen many times. The V and J genes are TRBV5-4 and TRBJ1-2, with a possible D match to TRBD1 (5 bases). Trimming cost V 2 bases and J 4 bases, with 9 bases left between them. The CDR3 is 13 amino acids. CDR1 and CDR2 (germline): SGHNT, YYREEE (reference sequence). The CDR3 nucleotides are TGTGCCAGCAGCTTCCAGGGCACCTATGGCTACACCTTC. It encodes CASSFQGTYGYTF.

The table lists this clonotype with a few counts. The chain has TRBV4-3 and TRBJ2-7; maybe TRBD1 (5 bases). The CDR3 is 15 amino acids. CDR1 is LGHNA and CDR2 is YSLEER in the germline V gene. The V end was cut by 0 bases, the J end by 3 bases, with 12 bases between. CDR3 coding DNA: TGCGCCAGCAGCCAAGATGTCGGCAGGGTCTACGAGCAGTACTTC. It yields the protein CASSQDVGRVYEQYF.

The sample holds many counts of this clonotype. V is TRBV12-3 or TRBV12-4 and J is TRBJ2-1, with D maybe TRBD2 (6 bases). The germline V and J ends were trimmed by 1 base and 4 bases, with 11 bases remaining between them. This CDR3 has 15 residues. CDR3 bases: TGTGCCAGCAGTTTAGGAGGGACTCCTTACAATGAGCAGTTCTTC. The encoded protein is CASSLGGTPYNEQFF.

The J gene is TRBJ1-4, the V gene TRBV12-3 or TRBV12-4; D is uncertain. CDR3 size: 14 residues. V lost 0 bases to trimming and J lost 8 bases, with 10 bases between them. The CDR3 DNA follows: TGTGCCAGCAGTTTAGCCTCAAAGGCGGAAAAACTGTTTTTT. Translating it yields CASSLASKAEKLFF.

Only a few counts were recorded for this clonotype. The V call is TRBV20-1, the J call TRBJ2-1; weak D call: TRBD2 (5 bases). Trimming pared 2 bases from V and 4 bases from J, leaving 15 bases between. The CDR3 consists of 15 residues. Germline values: CDR1 DFQATT, CDR2 SNEGSKA (reference sequence). CDR3 coding DNA: TGCAGTGCTAGACCAACTGGACGGGGTTACAATGAGCAGTTCTTC. Translated: CSARPTGRGYNEQFF.

Ten or more counts support this clonotype. The CDR3, as DNA: TGTGCCAGCAGCTTATCAGGACTAACCTATGACAATGAGCAGTTCTTC. It encodes CASSLSGLTYDNEQFF. The chain combines TRBV7-3 with TRBJ2-1; perhaps TRBD2 as D (6 bases). CDR3 length: 16 amino acids. CDR1 is SGHTA and CDR2 is FQGTGA in the germline V gene. V was shortened by 2 bases and J by 5 bases, with 16 bases between the two germline ends. The whole variable domain, remainder taken from reference TRBV7-3 and TRBJ2-1, is GAGVSQTPSNKVTEKGKYVELRCDPISGHTALYWYRQSLGQGPEFLIYFQGTGAADDSGLPNDRFFAVRPEGSVSTLKIQRTERGDSAVYLCASSLSGLTYDNEQFFGPGTRLTVL.

There are a few counts of this clonotype. CDR3 DNA sequence: TGTGCCAGTAGTATCTCAGGACACACCACAGATACGCAGTATTTT. This encodes CASSISGHTTDTQYF. The rearrangement joins TRBV19 to TRBJ2-3; D may be TRBD1 (5 bases). Germline V gives CDR1 LNHDA, CDR2 SQIVND (reference sequence). The CDR3 spans 15 residues. V dropped 3 bases and J dropped 2 bases, with 12 bases sitting between them.

The rearrangement links TRBV12-3 or TRBV12-4 to TRBJ1-1; D not resolved. Trimming took 3 bases from V and 11 from J, leaving 13 bases between them. This CDR3 is 12 amino acids long. The chain's CDR3 is CASSFITRQAFF. Here the CDR3 DNA reads TGTGCCAGCAGTTTTATCACCCGGCAGGCTTTCTTT.

Ten or more counts support this clonotype. DNA of the CDR3: TGTGCCAGCAGTTACCAACAACTCACAGATACGCAGTATTTT. As protein: CASSYQQLTDTQYF. The chain has TRBV6-5 and TRBJ2-3, with D unclear. Germline CDR1 is MNHEY and CDR2 is SVGAGI. V shed 2 bases and J shed 2 bases, with 8 bases lying between them. The CDR3 length is 14 residues.

The chain carries TRBV30 and TRBJ2-7, with unresolved D. Germline CDR1 reads GTSNPN; CDR2 reads SVGIG (reference sequence). This CDR3 has 13 residues. Trimming cost V 2 bases and J 0 bases, with 8 bases left between them. This CDR3 reads CAWSTYSSYEQYF. The CDR3 nucleotides read TGTGCCTGGAGTACCTACAGCTCCTACGAGCAGTACTTC.

The chain has TRBV28 and TRBJ2-1, with D hard to call. Germline lookup yields CDR1 MDHEN and CDR2 SYDVKM. There are 12 residues in the CDR3. V lost 9 bases, J lost 7 bases, and 13 bases lay in between. CDR3 in DNA: TGTGCCAGGGGCCCCGGGCTGAATGAGCAGTTCTTC. Translating gives CARGPGLNEQFF.